This TCR beta chain was identified in a study of blood T cell repertoires in COVID-19. Measured with immunoSEQ multiplex PCR; TCRdb has only the in-frame clones, and not every one. The sample holds some 320,000 clones, roughly nine tenths seen once. V dropped 5 bases and J dropped 5 bases, with 16 bases sitting between them. The CDR3 covers 15 residues. Germline V gene lookup returns CDR1 SGHVS and CDR2 FNYEAQ. Each participant's cohort was designated according to participant-reported clinical history. The chain joins TRBV7-6 to TRBJ2-1; maybe TRBD1 (7 bases). The TCR was taken from a man aged 55 to 70 who had recovered from COVID-19. Sequencing input: PBMCs or T cells enriched from blood (not recorded which). The CDR3 sequence is CASSRQGGRDNEQFF. CDR3 in DNA: TGTGCCAGCAGCCGGCAGGGGGGTAGGGACAATGAGCAGTTCTTC.